One and the same sample provided the 15 T cell receptor beta chains below, sequenced in a study of blood T cell repertoires in COVID-19. The table came from immunoSEQ multiplex PCR; TCRdb's copy has only in-frame clones and leaves some out. The sample carries about 180,000 clones, roughly 89% recorded once. Sequenced: peripheral blood. Receptors were obtained from a woman aged 45 to 65 with acute or convalescent COVID-19.

The chain uses TRBV30 and TRBJ2-3, with D unclear. This CDR3 is 11 amino acids long. V lost 4 bases, J lost 5 bases, and 7 bases lay in between. From germline, CDR1 is GTSNPN and CDR2 SVGIG (reference sequence). CDR3 protein: CAWTARDTQYF. In DNA form, the CDR3 reads TGTGCCTGGACGGCTAGAGATACGCAGTATTTT.

The chain joins TRBV3-1 (or the pseudogene TRBV3-2) to TRBJ2-7, with TRBD2 identical over 10 bases. Germline trimming cut 4 bases from V and 2 bases from J; bases unmatched to any gene: 8. CDR1 and CDR2 from the germline V gene are LGHDT and YNNKEL (reference sequence). The CDR3 contains 16 residues. The CDR3: CASSRGLADPTYEQYF. In DNA form, the CDR3 reads TGTGCCAGCAGCCGTGGACTAGCGGACCCGACCTACGAGCAGTACTTC.

The rearrangement links TRBV12-3 or TRBV12-4 to TRBJ1-5; 10 nucleotides align to TRBD1. The CDR3 is made up of 13 amino acids. V shed 5 bases, J shed 7 bases, and the junction held 2 bases outside the gene matches. The CDR3 coding sequence is TGTGCCAGCAGTCAGGGACAGGGGCAGCCCCAGCATTTT. It encodes CASSQGQGQPQHF.

The chain carries TRBV11-2 and TRBJ1-2; TRBD1 matches at 8 bases. The germline gives CDR1 SGHAT, CDR2 FQNNGV. The junction had 1 base not matched to a gene; V was cut back by 1 base and J by 0 bases. The CDR3 length is 15 residues. The CDR3 DNA follows: TGTGCCAGCAGCTTAGGGGACAGGACTAACTATGGCTACACCTTC. Protein sequence: CASSLGDRTNYGYTF.

This chain joins TRBV30 and TRBJ2-7; 8 bases are shared with TRBD2. V was pared by 4 bases and J by 1 base, with 12 bases of the junction left unmatched. There are 16 residues in the CDR3. Germline CDR1 and CDR2: GTSNPN and SVGIG (reference sequence). The CDR3 reads CAWTLRGGHRSYEQYF. CDR3 DNA sequence: TGTGCCTGGACCCTTCGCGGGGGGCACCGATCCTACGAGCAGTACTTC.

The gene calls are TRBV6-5 and TRBJ1-2, with 7 positions matching TRBD1. Germline CDR1 MNHEY, CDR2 SVGAGI. J was trimmed by 6 bases and V by 10 bases; bases with no gene match: 11. This CDR3 contains 13 residues. The CDR3 nucleotides read TGTGCCACATCGGTCGACAGGGTAGATGGCTACACCTTC. This translates into CATSVDRVDGYTF.

This clone was detected only once. This sequence joins TRBV4-2 and TRBJ2-3; perhaps TRBD1 as D (6 bases). Per germline, CDR1 LGHNA and CDR2 YNFKEQ. The CDR3 is 13 residues long. The V gene lost 4 bases and the J gene lost 5 bases, with 10 bases spanning the gap. For the CDR3, the DNA is TGTGCCAGCAGCCGGACAGAGGGAGATACGCAGTATTTT. It is translated as CASSRTEGDTQYF.

The V and J genes are TRBV5-5 and TRBJ1-1; a weak D match, TRBD1 (5 bases). The CDR3 is made up of 13 amino acids. V was trimmed by 5 bases and J by 5 bases, leaving 13 bases between them. Germline assignment: CDR1 SGHKS and CDR2 YYEKEE (reference sequence). The DNA of the CDR3 is TGTGCCAGCAGGACATGGGGGGATACTGAAGCTTTCTTT. It codes for CASRTWGDTEAFF.

The chain couples TRBV9 to TRBJ1-5; D is unresolved. Germline CDR1 reads SGDLS; CDR2 reads YYNGEE. V lost 0 bases and J 4 bases, leaving 8 bases between the germline ends. CDR3 length: 14 residues. CDR3 sequence: CASSVGTDNQPQHF. CDR3 nucleotides: TGTGCCAGCAGCGTAGGTACAGATAATCAGCCCCAGCATTTT.

For the CDR3, the DNA is TGCGCCAGCAGCTTGGGGGCATCTGGAAACACCATATATTTT. This encodes CASSLGASGNTIYF. The genes are TRBV5-1 and TRBJ1-3; D uncertain. CDR3 length: 14 amino acids. The germline V gene has CDR1 SGHRS and CDR2 YFSETQ. V lost 0 bases and J 1 base, leaving 5 bases between the germline ends.

This chain joins TRBV9 and TRBJ2-2; the match to TRBD2 covers 7 bases. Germline V gene data show CDR1 as SGDLS and CDR2 as YYNGEE. The CDR3 length is 19 residues. With V trimmed by 2 bases and J by 7 bases, 20 bases remained unmatched. The CDR3 DNA reads as TGTGCCAGCAGCGTTTCCCCAACCAGGGAGGGCCTATCCGGCGGGGAGCTGTTTTTT. Residues: CASSVSPTREGLSGGELFF.

J is TRBJ1-2 and V is TRBV6-5, with D maybe TRBD1 (5 bases). V dropped 5 bases and J dropped 5 bases, with 12 bases sitting between them. Germline CDR1 and CDR2: MNHEY and SVGAGI. CDR3 size: 13 residues. The CDR3 protein is CASSSGGGYGYTF. DNA of the CDR3: TGTGCCAGCAGTAGTGGGGGAGGGTATGGCTACACCTTC.

The chain is built from TRBV7-8 and TRBJ2-4; the D gene is possibly TRBD2 (6 bases). Germline V gene lookup returns CDR1 SGHVS and CDR2 FQNEAQ. Trimming cost V 1 base and J 9 bases, with 22 bases left between them. The CDR3 is 17 amino acids. The CDR3 sequence: CASSLGGGSSLYGIQYF. CDR3 nucleotide sequence: TGTGCCAGCAGCTTAGGTGGGGGGAGCTCCCTTTACGGCATTCAGTACTTC.

The chain combines TRBV27 with TRBJ2-1, with TRBD1 matching over 7 bases. This CDR3 comprises 18 residues. Per the germline V gene, CDR1 is MNHEY and CDR2 is SMNVEV (reference sequence). After removal of 6 bases from V and 2 bases from J, the junction contained 16 bases not matched to a gene. The CDR3 sequence is CASSIIRQGTVTYNEQFF. CDR3 nucleotides: TGTGCCAGCAGCATAATCCGACAGGGCACCGTAACCTACAATGAGCAGTTCTTC.

The V and J genes are TRBV6-5 and TRBJ1-4; 8 bases align to TRBD1. Trimming removed 6 bases from V and 8 bases from J; junction bases left unmatched: 11. Germline lookup yields CDR1 MNHEY and CDR2 SVGAGI. CDR3 size: 15 residues. CDR3 nucleotides: TGTGCCAGCAGCCAAAAAGGGACAGGTAGCGAAAAACTGTTTTTT. Translated, it gives CASSQKGTGSEKLFF.